Listed here is a single TCR beta chain. Antigen: not known. Trimming at V came to 4 bases and at J to 6 bases, leaving 5 bases not matched to a gene. The CDR3 runs to 13 residues. CDR1 and CDR2 (germline): MGHRA, YSYEKL. Preparation of TCR beta libraries was done by quantitative 5'-RACE with molecular barcodes. TCRdb re-derived calls from the 5' RACE reads in MiXCR, one entry per CDR3 protein. Seen here are a few hundred thousand distinct CDR3 sequences, 20% to 25% observed once, and the top ten hold about an eighth. This entry is derived from a study of CD8 T cells in ankylosing spondylitis. Study observations and caveats: Within ankylosing spondylitis blood, a TCR beta motif made up of seven to nine highly homologous variants appeared to be characteristic. Clones linked with disease were CD8+ and fairly uncommon in the peripheral blood. There was reportedly significant enrichment of clones that were disease-linked in matched ankylosing spondylitis synovial fluid.

The J gene is TRBJ1-2, the V gene TRBV4-1; 7 bases line up with TRBD1. This clonotype was sampled from a male donor with ankylosing spondylitis or in good health (not recorded which). Sequenced: blood, either unsorted or a sorted T cell fraction (not recorded which). The CDR3 nucleotides are TGCGCCAGCAGCCCCGGGACAGCCGATGGCTACACCTTC. It is translated as CASSPGTADGYTF.